The sequence of this T cell receptor (beta chain) was determined in a study of blood T cell repertoires in COVID-19. Study as a whole: There were acute and convalescent COVID-19 samples, and they came from the United States, Italy and Spain. The cDNA or gDNA used as material had been derived from T cells, B-cell-depleted T cells, or PBMCs.

How the authors handled the data: The assay estimated nucleated cells by amplifying reference gene primers. Sequencing used immunoSEQ multiplex PCR; TCRdb keeps in-frame clones, though not all of them. The DNA gave D and trimming, while V, J and clone size come from that table. The sample consists of some 200,000 clones, 89% of them appearing once. In regard to this clone: The junction departs from germline at one end; a sequencing error may be responsible.

This CDR3 contains 19 residues. CDR1 and CDR2 (germline): MNHEY, SMNVEV (reference sequence). The receptor comes from a woman aged 35 to 49 with acute or convalescent COVID-19. The V and J genes are TRBV27 and TRBJ1-4; D might be TRBD1 (6 bases). The sample comprised peripheral blood. CDR3 DNA sequence: TGTGCCAGCAGTATATCCGGGACACGGGGGGACATTACCCCGAGGAAACTGTTTTTT. It is translated as CASSISGTRGDITPRKLFF.